One and the same sample provided the 23 T cell receptor beta chains below, sequenced in a study of patients and donors after allogeneic stem cell transplantation. TCRdb processed the RT-PCR reads anew with MiXCR; each CDR3 protein has one entry. This table holds about 400,000 distinct CDR3 sequences, roughly 17% found once. Sequenced material: blood, either unsorted or a sorted T cell fraction (not recorded which). These receptors were collected from a human donor who was either an allogeneic HSCT recipient or a stem cell or donor lymphocyte infusion donor (not recorded which). It is not recorded whose cells these are; they may come from a transplant donor.

This sequence joins TRBV5-6 and TRBJ1-2; D call uncertain. The germline CDR1 and CDR2 sequences are SGHDT and YYEEEE. This CDR3 is 14 amino acids long. V was clipped by 4 bases and J by 7 bases, with 17 bases between them. This chain's CDR3 is CASSPRRTVSGYTF. DNA of the CDR3: TGTGCCAGCAGCCCCAGGAGAACGGTTAGTGGCTACACCTTC.

A single count supports this clonotype. The rearrangement uses TRBV4-1 and TRBJ2-5; D is ambiguous. V was pared by 1 base and J by 12 bases, with 18 bases between. Per germline, CDR1 MGHRA and CDR2 YSYEKL. The CDR3 loop spans 14 amino acids. The CDR3 spells CASSQGGTDRPEYF. CDR3 coding DNA: TGCGCCAGCAGCCAAGGGGGAACAGACCGGCCAGAGTACTTC.

This clonotype came up a few times. This sequence joins TRBV12-5 and TRBJ1-1; maybe TRBD1 (6 bases). The CDR3 has 15 residues. Deletions cut 5 bases from V and 0 bases from J, with 13 bases between. Germline V gene data show CDR1 as LGHNT and CDR2 as FRNRAP. The CDR3 sequence: CASGPRGTMNTEAFF. The CDR3 bases are TGTGCTAGTGGTCCCAGGGGAACCATGAACACTGAAGCTTTCTTT.

This chain connects TRBV4-1 to TRBJ1-2; no clear D. Germline CDR1 and CDR2: MGHRA and YSYEKL. V lost 0 bases, J lost 9 bases, and 14 bases lay in between. The CDR3 sequence is 14 residues long. CDR3 in amino acids: CASSQDKVLPRYTF. The CDR3 bases are TGCGCCAGCAGCCAAGATAAGGTCCTACCCCGCTACACCTTC.

The V and J genes are TRBV7-9 and TRBJ2-7; possibly TRBD1 or TRBD2 for D (5 bases each). CDR1 is SEHNR and CDR2 is FQNEAQ in the germline V gene (reference sequence). V was clipped by 5 bases and J by 6 bases, with 20 bases between them. The CDR3 covers 15 residues. CDR3 region: CASSASGTITPEQYF. Here the CDR3 DNA reads TGTGCCAGCAGCGCCTCCGGGACCATTACCCCCGAGCAGTACTTC.

This chain joins TRBV5-6 and TRBJ1-1; D ambiguous. This CDR3 is 15 amino acids long. Per germline, CDR1 SGHDT and CDR2 YYEEEE. The germline V and J ends were trimmed by 2 bases and 1 base, with 12 bases remaining between them. In nucleotides, the CDR3 is TGTGCCAGCAGCTTTGACACTCGGAGGAACACTGAAGCTTTCTTT. Translating gives CASSFDTRRNTEAFF.

The chain recombines TRBV7-2 with TRBJ1-6; a weak D match, TRBD1 (5 bases). Per the germline V gene, CDR1 is SGHTA and CDR2 is FQGNSA. The CDR3 covers 15 residues. V lost 2 bases and J 9 bases, leaving 14 bases between the germline ends. In DNA form, the CDR3 reads TGTGCCAGCAGCTTATCGGGGGGGGGTCTTTCACCCCTCCACTTT. Translation: CASSLSGGGLSPLHF.

V is TRBV7-9 and J is TRBJ1-5; D gene unclear. Between the trimmed V and J ends, which lost 5 bases and 9 bases, there was a span of 14 bases. Germline V gene sequence: CDR1 SEHNR, CDR2 FQNEAQ (reference sequence). This CDR3 contains 13 residues. The CDR3 DNA sequence: TGTGCCAGCAGCCTGGACGGACGGACGCCCCAGCATTTT. Its translation: CASSLDGRTPQHF.

This clonotype was seen more than once but under ten times. This chain joins TRBV12-3 or TRBV12-4 and TRBJ1-1; 10 bases agree with TRBD1. V was pared by 6 bases and J by 0 bases, with 7 bases of the junction left unmatched. The length of the CDR3 is 16 residues. The CDR3 DNA is TGTGCCAGCAGCGGACAGGGGGTTTTTGTGAACACTGAAGCTTTCTTT. It specifies CASSGQGVFVNTEAFF.

The V and J genes are TRBV7-9 and TRBJ1-5, with TRBD1 identical over 7 bases. The CDR3 covers 14 residues. Germline values: CDR1 SEHNR, CDR2 FQNEAQ (reference sequence). Trimming removed 5 bases from V and 9 bases from J; junction bases left unmatched: 10. CDR3 nucleotide sequence: TGTGCCAGCAGCCCCCGGGACAGTCTTACGCCCCAGCATTTT. It yields the protein CASSPRDSLTPQHF.

The chain combines TRBV6-1 with TRBJ2-7, with a tentative D call TRBD2 (6 bases). The germline V and J ends were trimmed by 6 bases and 6 bases, with 18 bases remaining between them. Germline V gene lookup returns CDR1 MNHNS and CDR2 SASEGT. The CDR3 loop spans 14 amino acids. The DNA for the CDR3 is TGTGCCAGCAGCCGAGCGGGTTGGGGCCTCGAGCAGTACTTC. Translating it yields CASSRAGWGLEQYF.

The gene calls are TRBV4-1 and TRBJ1-2, with unresolved D. CDR1 is MGHRA and CDR2 is YSYEKL in the germline V gene. V lost 8 bases to trimming and J lost 8 bases, with 18 bases between them. CDR3 size: 13 residues. DNA of the CDR3: TGCGCCAGCGGCCTCACTAACCCGGGGGGCTACACCTTC. Translated: CASGLTNPGGYTF.

Ten or more counts support this clonotype. This CDR3 reads CASSTDRGGGELFF. In DNA, the CDR3 is TGCGCCAGCAGCACCGACAGGGGCGGCGGGGAGCTGTTTTTT. The chain has TRBV5-1 and TRBJ2-2; TRBD1 agrees at 8 bases. Germline trimming cut 4 bases from V and 7 bases from J; bases unmatched to any gene: 6. The CDR3 runs 14 residues. Germline V lookup: CDR1 SGHRS, CDR2 YFSETQ.

This clonotype has only a few counts. The chain has TRBV9 and TRBJ1-2, with 9 bases that match TRBD1. V was pared by 5 bases and J by 6 bases, with 5 bases of the junction left unmatched. Per the germline V gene, CDR1 is SGDLS and CDR2 is YYNGEE. The CDR3 contains 13 residues. The CDR3 loop reads CASSADRGDGYTF. The CDR3 nucleotides read TGTGCCAGCAGTGCCGACAGGGGGGATGGCTACACCTTC.

This clonotype showed up just a few times. CDR3 in amino acids: CASSLVGRASYNEQFF. The DNA for the CDR3 is TGTGCCAGCAGCTTGGTTGGCAGGGCCTCCTACAATGAGCAGTTCTTC. The genes are TRBV5-6 and TRBJ2-1; D perhaps matches TRBD1 (5 bases). The CDR3 totals 16 residues. Deletions cut 0 bases from V and 0 bases from J, with 10 bases between. Germline V gene data show CDR1 as SGHDT and CDR2 as YYEEEE.

This clonotype was observed a handful of times. This chain joins TRBV12-3 or TRBV12-4 and TRBJ2-2; a weak D match, TRBD1 (5 bases). Trimming took 5 bases from V and 8 from J, leaving 15 bases between them. The CDR3 contains 14 residues. CDR3 region: CASSIGSPGGELFF. For the CDR3, the DNA is TGTGCCAGCAGTATCGGTTCCCCAGGGGGGGAGCTGTTTTTT.

This clonotype was found a few times. The rearrangement uses TRBV4-3 and TRBJ2-2; D uncertain. The CDR3 sequence is 18 residues long. Trimming removed 1 base at V and 0 bases at J, with 15 bases between. In germline, CDR1 is LGHNA, CDR2 YSLEER. The CDR3 DNA reads TGCGCCAGCAGCCAAGGAAGGGTAAAAAACCCGAACACCGGGGAGCTGTTTTTT. This translates into CASSQGRVKNPNTGELFF.

This chain's CDR3 is CASSRTGRSADTQYF. The CDR3 coding sequence is TGTGCCAGCAGCCGGACAGGGAGGTCTGCAGATACGCAGTATTTT. The V and J genes are TRBV27 and TRBJ2-3; 8 nucleotides match TRBD1. Trimming cost V 6 bases and J 4 bases; bases outside gene matches: 9. Germline V gives CDR1 MNHEY, CDR2 SMNVEV (reference sequence). This CDR3 region has 15 residues.

At least ten counts were recorded for this clonotype. The chain recombines TRBV29-1 with TRBJ2-4; D ambiguous. Trimming pared 3 bases from V and 5 bases from J, leaving 8 bases between. The CDR3 consists of 12 residues. Per germline, CDR1 SQVTM and CDR2 ANQGSEA. This CDR3 is CSVDYGQNIQYF. The CDR3 nucleotides are TGCAGCGTTGATTATGGACAAAACATTCAGTACTTC.

The J gene is TRBJ2-7, the V gene TRBV14; 9 positions agree with TRBD1. CDR3 length: 16 residues. Per germline, CDR1 SGHDN and CDR2 FVKESK. The V and J ends lost 4 bases and 5 bases, in that order; junction bases with no gene match: 12. DNA for the CDR3: TGTGCCAGCAGCCCGGATTTGGGACAGGGAAACGACGAGCAGTACTTC. As protein: CASSPDLGQGNDEQYF.

This clonotype was recorded at least ten times. The gene calls are TRBV20-1 and TRBJ2-3; 8 bases align to TRBD2. Germline V gives CDR1 DFQATT, CDR2 SNEGSKA (reference sequence). There are 13 residues in the CDR3. The junction had 7 bases not matched to a gene; V was cut back by 7 bases and J by 4 bases. In nucleotides, the CDR3 is TGCAGTGTTGGGCCCGGGGGGGCAGATACGCAGTATTTT. Its translation: CSVGPGGADTQYF.

The V call is TRBV3-1, the J call TRBJ1-2, with a possible D match to TRBD1 (5 bases). Trimming took off 4 bases at V and 4 bases at J, with 13 bases between the two ends. Looked up from germline, CDR1 is LGHDT and CDR2 is YNNKEL (reference sequence). The length of the CDR3 is 14 residues. The CDR3 DNA follows: TGTGCCAGCAGCCCGGGGCACCAATTCTATGGCTACACCTTC. This encodes CASSPGHQFYGYTF.

V gene TRBV4-2 combines with J gene TRBJ2-4; D ambiguous. Germline V gives CDR1 LGHNA, CDR2 YNFKEQ. V lost 0 bases to trimming and J lost 0 bases, with 6 bases between them. The CDR3 is 15 residues long. As DNA, the CDR3 is TGTGCCAGCAGCCAAGAGTTCCTAGCCAAAAACATTCAGTACTTC. It codes for CASSQEFLAKNIQYF.